This TCR beta chain is from a study of T-cell memory formation after mild COVID-19 (dated by TCRdb to the early 2020s). At the level of the whole study: TCR sequence clusters from the two donors were largely donor specific. T-cell clones expanding and contracting after mild COVID-19 in a couple of donors were tracked by longitudinal TCRalpha and TCRbeta repertoire sequencing. Two young, previously healthy adult volunteers, one female and one male, were included in the cohort. The research as a whole found: Only a couple of mild cases were covered by the study, and larger cohorts that include severe cases with pre-infection samples were considered necessary. SARS-CoV-2 specificity of the second-wave clones peaking on day 37 was not confirmed. Some responding clones were found in pre-infection memory, which suggests that pre-existing cross-reactive memory T cells took part in the SARS-CoV-2 response. Clones that contracted from day 15 to 85 showed balanced CD4/CD8 phenotypes, whereas a second wave of clones that expanded from day 15 to 37 leaned towards CD4+. Contracting CD4+ clones turned up mainly in the CM and EM memory subsets, whereas EMRA was where CD8+ clones were enriched.

Sequencing took place on an Illumina NovaSeq 6000. TCRalpha and TCRbeta cDNA libraries were constructed by 5'RACE with constant-segment primers, with sample barcodes and unique molecular identifiers being introduced. RNA was extracted from every sample with Trizol reagent. Amplification of the libraries took two PCR steps, and the second step added a second sample barcode plus Illumina TruSeq adapters. The libraries were sequenced on an Illumina NovaSeq using 2 x 150 bp paired-end reads. Processing in the source paper ran as follows. The reads were demultiplexed and collapsed into UMI-guided consensus sequences using migec v1.2.7. Using mixcr v2.1.11, UMI consensuses were aligned to TRA and TRB V and J templates and then assembled into clonotypes. Expanded or contracted clonotypes were those called significant by both edgeR and NoisET, with noise models trained on biological replicates. For edgeR calls, the cutoffs were a false discovery rate-adjusted p below 0.01 and a log2 fold-change threshold of 1. As an exploratory analysis of dynamics, max-normalized trajectories of the 1000 most abundant clonotypes were examined with PCA combined with hierarchical clustering. Separately sequenced CD4+ and CD8+ repertoires were used to assign the CD4 or CD8 phenotype of responding clones. Through fastp at Q25 and MiXCR, TCRdb rebuilt clones from the public reads, retaining in-frame beta chains. Every CDR3 protein is listed once, alongside the most common genes and DNA of its rows. The V and J calls were determined by TCRdb, not by the authors. The sample table lists 550,000 to 650,000 distinct CDR3 sequences, roughly 17% of them with a count of one. Roughly 8% of the sample is taken by the ten largest.

This clonotype was seen at least ten times. Its antigen is currently not known. Within one base of it there is no much larger clone, and no base qualities were kept. Ficoll-Paque density gradient centrifugation was the method used to isolate PBMCs. The sequenced sample consisted of PBMCs or a T cell subset sorted from them (not recorded which). This sequence originates from an adult woman who had mild COVID-19 (a few samples of this study predate the infection). The sample titles of this study are shuffled in the database, so cell type and time point are left out; the donor was told from shared clones.

CDR3 loop: CASSQSSGGSTDTQYF. Here is the DNA: TGCGCCAGCAGCCAATCTAGCGGGGGGAGCACAGATACGCAGTATTTT. Recombination joined TRBV4-1 with TRBJ2-3, and TRBD2 matches 11 of the central bases. V ends up 2 bases short and J 0 bases short, with an unmatched junction base count of 1. From cysteine to phenylalanine, the CDR3 is 16 amino acids long. This entry keeps only the CDR3 DNA: 48 bases, framed from base 1. The CDR1 and CDR2 encoded by the germline V gene are MGHRA and YSYEKL.